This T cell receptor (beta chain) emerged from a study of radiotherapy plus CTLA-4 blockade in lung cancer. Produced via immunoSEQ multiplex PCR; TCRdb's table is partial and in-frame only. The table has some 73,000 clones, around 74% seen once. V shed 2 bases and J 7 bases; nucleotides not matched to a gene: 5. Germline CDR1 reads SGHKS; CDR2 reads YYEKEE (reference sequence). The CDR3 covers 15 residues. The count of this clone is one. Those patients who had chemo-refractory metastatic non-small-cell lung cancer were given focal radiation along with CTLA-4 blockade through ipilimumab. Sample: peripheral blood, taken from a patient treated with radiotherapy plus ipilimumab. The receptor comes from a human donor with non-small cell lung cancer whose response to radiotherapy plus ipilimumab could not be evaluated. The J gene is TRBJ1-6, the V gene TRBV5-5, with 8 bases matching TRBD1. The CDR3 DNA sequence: TGTGCCAGCAGCTTTCAGGGGGCTGGGAATTCACCCCTCCACTTT. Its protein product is CASSFQGAGNSPLHF.